This TCR beta chain was recovered during a study of T cell responses to AZD1222 COVID-19 vaccine. Study findings and constraints: A mostly white British donor set with more females was recruited, and clonal diversity was possibly underestimated.

TCRdb's table, derived via immunoSEQ multiplex PCR, lists solely in-frame clones and lacks some. The table shows about 190,000 clones, with 87% occurring only once. A word on this clone: Its target is unknown.

Sequencing was performed on peripheral blood, taken on day 0 of MenACWY control vaccination. This clonotype originated in an adult in good health.

Here the CDR3 reads CASSAGFNQPQHF. The DNA of the CDR3 is TGTGCCAGCAGCGCAGGATTCAATCAGCCCCAGCATTTT. The chain uses TRBV27 and TRBJ1-5; D is ambiguous. CDR1 and CDR2 from the germline V gene are MNHEY and SMNVEV (reference sequence). This CDR3 comprises 13 residues. Between the trimmed V and J ends, which lost 6 bases and 3 bases, there was a span of 9 bases.